This is a list of T cell receptor beta chains from one sample in a study of shared clonotypes between healthy human individuals. The method was immunoSEQ multiplex PCR; TCRdb's version includes in-frame clones alone and lacks a portion of them. This repertoire shows some 2.1 million clones, 85% to 95% found once; its top ten account for approximately 1.7%. Sequenced sample: naive CD8+ T cells from PBMCs. Receptors originate from a man aged 18 to 30 in good health. Some clones in this sample may be carry-over from other donors' samples. The CDR3 runs from the conserved cysteine through the conserved F or W. D genes are given only for firm matches. Part of the rows lack a size; the others show once, few, many or a class for expanded clones.

CDR3 DNA | CDR3 protein | D gene | J gene | clone size | V gene
TGTGCCAGCAGCTTCGATTCGGATGCCTACGAGCAGTACTTC | CASSFDSDAYEQYF | NA | TRBJ2-7 | NA | TRBV9
TGTGCCAGCTCACTAGCCAGGGGAGTCCACGAGCAGTACTTC | CASSLARGVHEQYF | NA | TRBJ2-7 | NA | TRBV18
TGTGCCAGCAGCTTCGCAGCGGGAGCTTATTCCTACGAGCAGTACTTC | CASSFAAGAYSYEQYF | TRBD2 | TRBJ2-7 | NA | TRBV7-9
TGTGCCAGCAGTTACTCGGGGCCACCTGCATCCTACGAGCAGTACTTC | CASSYSGPPASYEQYF | NA | TRBJ2-7 | NA | TRBV6-5
TGTGCCAGCAGCTTAGACAGGGGGACCGGGGAGCTGTTTTTT | CASSLDRGTGELFF | TRBD1 | TRBJ2-2 | NA | TRBV11-2
TGTGCCAGCAGCCACGGACAGGGGAACAAGGAGCAGTACTTC | CASSHGQGNKEQYF | TRBD1 | TRBJ2-7 | NA | TRBV4-2
TGTGCCAGCAGAGATAGACAGGGGGGCCTCACCGGGGAGCTGTTTTTT | CASRDRQGGLTGELFF | TRBD1 | TRBJ2-2 | NA | TRBV2
TGTGCCAGCAGTTTCAGGGGTTCCTACGAGCAGTACTTC | CASSFRGSYEQYF | NA | TRBJ2-7 | few | TRBV28
TGCGCCAGCAGCCAAGGGACGGGTAATGGTTCACCCCTCCACTTT | CASSQGTGNGSPLHF | NA | TRBJ1-6 | NA | TRBV4-3
TGTGCCAGCAGTCGGACTAGCGGGAGGTTGGTCGGGGCCAACGTCCTGACTTTC | CASSRTSGRLVGANVLTF | TRBD2 | TRBJ2-6 | NA | TRBV7-2
TGTGCCAGCAGCTTAAGGGGCAGCCAAGAGACCCAGTACTTC | CASSLRGSQETQYF | NA | TRBJ2-5 | once | TRBV7-3
TGTGCCAGCACTGGCTCCGGAGGGATGGATGAGCAGTTCTTC | CASTGSGGMDEQFF | NA | TRBJ2-1 | NA | TRBV7-8
TGTGCCAGCAGCTTTGGTTCGGGGCACTATGGCTACACCTTC | CASSFGSGHYGYTF | NA | TRBJ1-2 | NA | TRBV7-9
TGCGCCAGCAGCCAAGGGACAGGGGGGCCAGATACGCAGTATTTT | CASSQGTGGPDTQYF | TRBD1 | TRBJ2-3 | once | TRBV4-1
TGTGCCAGCAGCCCCGGACAGGGTTCCTACTATGGCTACACCTTC | CASSPGQGSYYGYTF | TRBD1 | TRBJ1-2 | NA | TRBV9
TGTGCCAGCAGTTTATGGTTGAATGAAAAACTGTTTTTT | CASSLWLNEKLFF | NA | TRBJ1-4 | NA | TRBV27